The T cell receptor beta chain described here comes from a study of cytomegalovirus exposure and HLA in healthy donors. PCR was performed using 60 Vbeta and 13 Jbeta primers. Clones were read by immunoSEQ multiplex PCR, and TCRdb kept only the in-frame ones, dropping some. The table includes about 170,000 clones, 70% to 90% detected once. Germline values: CDR1 SGHTS, CDR2 YDEGEE. The CDR3 loop spans 13 amino acids. V shed 1 base and J shed 1 base, with 5 bases lying between them. Sequenced input: PBMCs. The source of this sequence is a man in his late teens or twenties in good health and CMV-seropositive. The chain combines TRBV5-8 with TRBJ1-1; D gene uncertain. CDR3 loop: CASSLTSNTEAFF. CDR3 nucleotides: TGTGCCAGCAGCTTGACTTCGAACACTGAAGCTTTCTTT.